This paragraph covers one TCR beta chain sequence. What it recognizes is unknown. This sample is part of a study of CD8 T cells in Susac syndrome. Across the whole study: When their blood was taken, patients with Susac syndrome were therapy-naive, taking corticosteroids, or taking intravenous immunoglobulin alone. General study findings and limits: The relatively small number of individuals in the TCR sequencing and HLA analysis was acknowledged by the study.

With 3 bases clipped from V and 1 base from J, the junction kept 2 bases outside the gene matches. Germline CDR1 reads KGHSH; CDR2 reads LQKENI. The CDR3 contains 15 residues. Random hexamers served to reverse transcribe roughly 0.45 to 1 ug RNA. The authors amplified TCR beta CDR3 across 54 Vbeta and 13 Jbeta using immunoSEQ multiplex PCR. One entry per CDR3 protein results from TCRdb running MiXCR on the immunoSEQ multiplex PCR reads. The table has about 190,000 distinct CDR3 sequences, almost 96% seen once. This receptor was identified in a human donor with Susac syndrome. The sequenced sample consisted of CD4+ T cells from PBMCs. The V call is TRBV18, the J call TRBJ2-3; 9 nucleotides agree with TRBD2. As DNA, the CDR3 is TGTGCCAGCTCACCTATAGCGGGGGGCACAGATACGCAGTATTTT. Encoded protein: CASSPIAGGTDTQYF.